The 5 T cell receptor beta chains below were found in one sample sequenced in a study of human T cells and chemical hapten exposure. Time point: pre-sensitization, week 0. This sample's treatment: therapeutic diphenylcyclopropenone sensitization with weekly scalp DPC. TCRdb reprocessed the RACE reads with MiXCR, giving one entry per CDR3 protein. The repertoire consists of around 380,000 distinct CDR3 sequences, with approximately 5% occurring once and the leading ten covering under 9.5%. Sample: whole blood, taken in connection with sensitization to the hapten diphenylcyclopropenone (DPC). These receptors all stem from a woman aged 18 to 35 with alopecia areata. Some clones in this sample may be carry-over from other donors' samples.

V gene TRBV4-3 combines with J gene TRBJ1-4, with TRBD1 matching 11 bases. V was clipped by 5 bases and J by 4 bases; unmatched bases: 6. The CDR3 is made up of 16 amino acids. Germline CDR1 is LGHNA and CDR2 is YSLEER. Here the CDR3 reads CASSEDRGQGNEKLFF. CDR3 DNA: TGCGCCAGCAGCGAGGACAGGGGGCAGGGTAATGAAAAACTGTTTTTT.

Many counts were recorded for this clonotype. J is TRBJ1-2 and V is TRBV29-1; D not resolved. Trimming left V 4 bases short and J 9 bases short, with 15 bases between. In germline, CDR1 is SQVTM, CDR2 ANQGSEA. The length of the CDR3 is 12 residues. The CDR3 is CSVVPHATSYTF. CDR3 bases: TGCAGCGTTGTTCCCCATGCCACTAGCTACACCTTC.

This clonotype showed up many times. The CDR3 loop is CASSYSTGGYEQYF. CDR3 DNA sequence: TGTGCCAGCAGTTACTCGACAGGGGGTTACGAGCAGTACTTC. V is TRBV6-5 and J is TRBJ2-7; TRBD1 matches 9 bases. The V gene end was trimmed by 0 bases and the J gene end by 4 bases; junction bases not matched to a gene: 1. Germline V gives CDR1 MNHEY, CDR2 SVGAGI. The CDR3 has 14 amino acids.

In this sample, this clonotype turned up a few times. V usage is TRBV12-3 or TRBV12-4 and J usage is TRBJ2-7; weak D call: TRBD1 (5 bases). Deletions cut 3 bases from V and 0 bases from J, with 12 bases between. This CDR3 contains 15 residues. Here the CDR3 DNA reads TGTGCCAGCAGTTTGGGGCAGGTTAGCTCCTACGAGCAGTACTTC. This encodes CASSLGQVSSYEQYF.

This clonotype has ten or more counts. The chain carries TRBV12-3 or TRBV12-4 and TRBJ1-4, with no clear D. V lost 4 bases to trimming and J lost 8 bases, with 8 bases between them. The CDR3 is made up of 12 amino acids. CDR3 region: CASSYQREKLFF. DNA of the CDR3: TGTGCCAGCAGTTATCAACGGGAAAAACTGTTTTTT.